By sample fraction, the clone carrying this T cell receptor beta chain is medium-sized (0.01 to 0.1%). This sample stems from a study of T-cell reconstitution after alpha-beta-depleted transplantation in children. Preparation of the TCRbeta library was carried out with unique molecular identifiers. TCRdb used MiXCR to reprocess the PCR reads, holding one entry per CDR3 protein. The sample contains fewer than 120,000 distinct CDR3 sequences, 10% of which appear only once. The V gene lost 0 bases and the J gene lost 3 bases, with 9 bases spanning the gap. This CDR3 has 15 amino acids. The source of this sequence is a human donor who donated a stem cell graft to a child with acute lymphoblastic leukemia. Specimen: PBMCs from the stem cell graft donor, collected from the stem cell graft. The rearrangement uses TRBV12-3 or TRBV12-4 and TRBJ2-1; weak D call: TRBD2 (6 bases). CDR3 coding DNA: TGTGCCAGCAGTTTAGCCGGGAGAAACTACAATGAGCAGTTCTTC. This sequence encodes CASSLAGRNYNEQFF.